This is a list of T cell receptor beta chains from one sample in a study of CD8 T cells in ankylosing spondylitis. Each CDR3 protein gets one entry after TCRdb re-called the 5' RACE reads with MiXCR. The sample lists roughly 250,000 distinct CDR3 sequences; roughly 8.6% were seen once. Sequenced input: blood, either unsorted or a sorted T cell fraction (not recorded which). The receptors derive from a male donor with ankylosing spondylitis or in good health (not recorded which). CDR3s include the opening cysteine and the closing phenylalanine or tryptophan. A D gene is named only where the DNA matches it firmly. Clone size, where shown, is once, few, many, or a class for clones that have expanded.

D gene	clone size	J gene	V gene	CDR3 protein	CDR3 DNA
.	many	TRBJ2-3	TRBV7-3	CASSLSPGVADTQYF	TGTGCCAGCAGCTTAAGCCCGGGAGTGGCAGATACGCAGTATTTT
.	.	TRBJ2-3	TRBV15	CATSRGSNAGPPTDTQYF	TGTGCCACCAGCAGGGGTAGTAATGCGGGACCTCCCACAGATACGCAGTATTTT
.	.	TRBJ2-5	TRBV4-3	CASSLHSNQQETQYF	TGCGCCAGCAGCCTGCATTCGAACCAACAAGAGACCCAGTACTTC
.	many	TRBJ1-4	TRBV6-4	CASTEQGYREKLFF	TGTGCCAGCACCGAACAGGGTTACCGTGAAAAACTGTTTTTT
.	.	TRBJ2-2	TRBV12-3/TRBV12-4	CASSFATGKLFF	TGTGCCAGCAGTTTTGCGACCGGGAAGCTGTTTTTT
.	many	TRBJ1-5	TRBV20-1	CSARGGRGSGPQHF	TGCAGTGCTAGAGGTGGAAGGGGAAGCGGGCCCCAGCATTTT
.	many	TRBJ2-7	TRBV20-1	CSAINGHEQYF	TGCAGTGCCATAAATGGCCACGAGCAGTACTTC
TRBD2	many	TRBJ2-7	TRBV6-5	CASSYSAGRSYEQYF	TGTGCCAGCAGTTACTCGGCCGGGAGGTCCTACGAGCAGTACTTC
.	many	TRBJ1-6	TRBV5-1	CASSLEQSSSPLHF	TGCGCCAGCAGCTTGGAACAAAGTAGTTCACCCCTCCACTTT
.	many	TRBJ2-3	TRBV19	CASNPRGGTDTQYF	TGTGCCAGTAACCCCAGGGGAGGCACAGATACGCAGTATTTT
TRBD1	many	TRBJ2-3	TRBV7-2	CASSFRQGTDTQYF	TGTGCCAGCAGTTTTAGACAGGGAACAGATACGCAGTATTTT
.	few	TRBJ2-7	TRBV3-1	CASSQVRTNSYEQYF	TGTGCCAGCAGCCAAGTCCGGACTAACTCCTACGAGCAGTACTTC
.	.	TRBJ2-1	TRBV5-5	CASSYGTPLIEEQFF	TGTGCCAGCAGCTACGGGACGCCTCTTATTGAGGAGCAGTTCTTC
.	.	TRBJ1-1	TRBV6-2/TRBV6-3	CASRLHLARQAFF	TGTGCCAGCAGACTTCACCTGGCCCGACAGGCTTTCTTT
.	.	TRBJ2-5	TRBV3-1	CASSQGGRPQETQYF	TGTGCCAGCAGCCAAGGCGGCAGGCCTCAAGAGACCCAGTACTTC
TRBD2	.	TRBJ2-5	TRBV12-3/TRBV12-4	CASSYAGGETQYF	TGTGCCAGCAGTTATGCGGGGGGAGAGACCCAGTACTTC
.	few	TRBJ1-1	TRBV20-1	CSARIGLNTEAFF	TGCAGTGCTAGAATCGGGTTGAACACTGAAGCTTTCTTT
TRBD1	many	TRBJ2-1	TRBV5-6	CASSVRDSYNEQFF	TGTGCCAGCAGCGTCCGGGACAGTTACAATGAGCAGTTCTTC
.	.	TRBJ2-5	TRBV2	CASSADKSGTQYF	TGTGCCAGCAGCGCCGACAAAAGTGGGACCCAGTACTTC
TRBD2	many	TRBJ2-3	TRBV10-3	CAIAGGLTDTQYF	TGTGCCATCGCGGGGGGGCTGACAGATACGCAGTATTTT
.	once	TRBJ1-3	TRBV4-2	CASSQDRLPSGNTIYF	TGTGCCAGCAGCCAAGATAGGCTCCCCTCTGGAAACACCATATATTTT
.	many	TRBJ2-1	TRBV5-1	CASSFAGAPLDEQFF	TGCGCCAGCAGCTTCGCGGGGGCCCCGCTCGATGAGCAGTTCTTC
.	.	TRBJ2-5	TRBV5-1	CASSSPLQGLKTQYF	TGCGCCAGCAGCTCGCCCCTACAGGGATTGAAGACCCAGTACTTC
TRBD2	many	TRBJ2-1	TRBV4-1	CASSRTGTSGSNEQFF	TGCGCCAGCAGCCGAACCGGGACTAGCGGTTCGAATGAGCAGTTCTTC
.	many	TRBJ1-2	TRBV15	CATSRVPRDNYGYTF	TGTGCCACCAGCAGAGTCCCGCGGGATAACTATGGCTACACCTTC
.	few	TRBJ2-2	TRBV4-3	CASSQEPSLNTGELFF	TGCGCCAGCAGCCAAGAGCCCAGCCTGAACACCGGGGAGCTGTTTTTT
.	many	TRBJ1-1	TRBV29-1	CSVANRLATNTEAFF	TGCAGCGTTGCGAACAGGTTGGCTACGAACACTGAAGCTTTCTTT
.	many	TRBJ2-1	TRBV4-3	CASSQMQDTSFLHEQFF	TGCGCCAGCAGTCAAATGCAGGACACCTCCTTCCTGCATGAGCAGTTCTTC